Sequencing of this T cell receptor beta chain was carried out in a study of shared clonotypes between healthy human individuals. Study information: Each donor's CD4 naive and CD4 memory cells filled three plates apiece, CD8 naive two, and CD8 memory one.

Comments on this clone: The antigen is unknown.

Profiling relied on immunoSEQ multiplex PCR, and the TCRdb table lists in-frame clones only, not all of them. The sample includes under 350,000 clones, around nine tenths of them seen just once. There are 12 residues in the CDR3. Germline loops: CDR1 SGHDT, CDR2 YYEEEE. Trimming took off 2 bases at V and 9 bases at J, with 9 bases between the two ends. Points from the study as a whole: Of the naive CD4 clonotypes, around 4.7% were shared across several donors. The study sampled only blood, and tissue repertoires likely differ.

Donors, healthy HIV-negative adults, lacked recent acute infections or vaccinations. The chain couples TRBV5-6 to TRBJ2-1, with TRBD1 as a possible D gene (5 bases). Specimen: memory CD8+ T cells sorted from blood. The subset was: CD45RO+ cells pooled with CCR7-negative TemRA cells. The receptor comes from a man between 18 and 29 years old in good health. The CDR3 nucleotides are TGTGCCAGCAGCTTTAACAGGCTTGAGCAGTTCTTC. Encoded protein: CASSFNRLEQFF.